This TCR beta chain was sequenced in a study of cytomegalovirus exposure and HLA in healthy donors. Broader study findings: CMV antigen specificity of a few CMV-associated chains was confirmed in vitro. Listed as cytomegalovirus-associated were 170 or so TCR beta chains.

Worth noting for this clone: What it recognizes is unknown.

In the PCR, 60 Vbeta and 13 Jbeta primers were used. Clones were sequenced by immunoSEQ multiplex PCR, and TCRdb holds only the in-frame ones, with some missing. The specimen's table records approximately 190,000 clones. This TCR was sampled from a boy aged 10-17 years in good health and CMV-seronegative. The source material was PBMCs.

DNA of the CDR3: TGTGCCAGCAGCATGGGGGGGGCCCCGAACACCGGGGAGCTGTTTTTT. This sequence encodes CASSMGGAPNTGELFF. The chain is built from TRBV11-2 and TRBJ2-2, with D tentatively TRBD2 (7 bases). The CDR3 covers 16 residues. V was clipped by 5 bases and J by 0 bases, with 13 bases between them. The V gene's germline CDR1 is SGHAT and CDR2 FQNNGV.